One and the same sample provided the 30 T cell receptor beta chains below, sequenced in a study of T cells in tuberculosis. Clones were sequenced by immunoSEQ multiplex PCR, and TCRdb holds only the in-frame ones, with some missing. The table has more than 30,000 clones, around 97% seen once; the top ten hold less than 7.5%. The sequenced sample was PBMCs. The receptors shown here come from a donor between 10 and 35 years old with latent tuberculosis or without tuberculosis infection.

The chain has TRBV5-6 and TRBJ1-2; 8 bases map to TRBD1. J lost 4 bases, V lost 2 bases, and 16 bases had no gene match. Germline CDR1 and CDR2: SGHDT and YYEEEE. The CDR3 contains 18 residues. The CDR3 region is CASSFRGTGTGLAYGYTF. The CDR3 coding sequence is TGTGCCAGCAGCTTTAGGGGGACCGGGACAGGCTTGGCCTATGGCTACACCTTC.

V and J are TRBV5-6 and TRBJ1-2; D remains unclear. Germline assignment: CDR1 SGHDT and CDR2 YYEEEE. The CDR3 sequence is 13 residues long. V lost 4 bases to trimming and J lost 4 bases, with 11 bases between them. CDR3 DNA: TGTGCCAGCAGCCGAGACGCTAGCTATGGCTACACCTTC. Its protein product is CASSRDASYGYTF.

The gene calls are TRBV9 and TRBJ2-5, with D hard to call. CDR3 length equals 15 residues. V dropped 3 bases and J dropped 5 bases, with 17 bases sitting between them. CDR1 and CDR2 from the germline V gene are SGDLS and YYNGEE. This chain's CDR3 is CASSAPSDVRETQYF. CDR3 nucleotides: TGTGCCAGCAGCGCCCCTTCGGATGTCAGGGAGACCCAGTACTTC. The entire variable domain, with the rest obtained from reference TRBV9 and TRBJ2-5, is as follows: DSGVTQTPKHLITATGQRVTLRCSPRSGDLSVYWYQQSLDQGLQFLIQYYNGEERAKGNILERFSAQQFPDLHSELNLSSLELGDSALYFCASSAPSDVRETQYFGPGTRLLVL.

The V call is TRBV14, the J call TRBJ2-5; D is perhaps TRBD2 (6 bases). Per germline, CDR1 SGHDN and CDR2 FVKESK. The CDR3 consists of 16 residues. V was trimmed by 3 bases and J by 3 bases, leaving 17 bases between them. CDR3 DNA: TGTGCCAGCAGCCAGAGATTCGGGACTCATAAAGAGACCCAGTACTTC. Translating gives CASSQRFGTHKETQYF.

This chain links TRBV19 with TRBJ2-7; tentative D call: TRBD1 (6 bases). Trimming pared 3 bases from V and 8 bases from J, leaving 17 bases between. The V gene's germline CDR1 is LNHDA and CDR2 SQIVND (reference sequence). This CDR3 region has 14 residues. The CDR3 protein is CASSIDARGMQQYF. The CDR3 coding sequence is TGTGCCAGTAGTATCGACGCCAGGGGAATGCAGCAGTACTTC.

This chain joins TRBV30 and TRBJ2-2, with TRBD2 matching over 13 bases. V lost 2 bases and J lost 5; bases outside the gene matches: 11. This CDR3 spans 18 amino acids. The germline V gene encodes CDR1 GTSNPN and CDR2 SVGIG (reference sequence). CDR3 nucleotides: TGTGCCTGGAGTCAAGGACTAGCGGGAGCCTCGAGGACCGGGGAGCTGTTTTTT. It translates to CAWSQGLAGASRTGELFF.

The chain carries TRBV19 and TRBJ2-7; D perhaps matches TRBD2 (6 bases). The germline V gene encodes CDR1 LNHDA and CDR2 SQIVND (reference sequence). V gave up 3 bases and J gave up 5 bases, with 14 bases separating them. This CDR3 is built from 14 residues. The chain's CDR3 is CASSISGAGHEQYF. CDR3 bases: TGTGCCAGTAGTATCTCGGGTGCGGGGCACGAGCAGTACTTC.

As concerns this clone: At one of its ends the junction is not consistent with the germline gene, which may arise from a read error. V is TRBV6-1 and J is TRBJ1-5; 7 nucleotides match TRBD1. CDR3 length: 17 amino acids. CDR1 is MNHNS and CDR2 is SASEGT in the germline V gene. The CDR3 here is CASRDRVEKISNQPQHF. The CDR3 DNA reads TGTGCCAGCCGTGACAGGGTGGAGAAAATTAGCAATCAGCCCCAGCATTTT.

The J gene is TRBJ2-3, the V gene TRBV18; 10 bases agree with TRBD2. CDR3 length equals 16 residues. V lost 3 bases, J lost 2 bases, and 5 bases stayed unmatched. CDR1 and CDR2 from the germline V gene are KGHSH and LQKENI. The CDR3 region has the DNA TGTGCCAGCTCACCGCGGACTAGCGGAGCCACAGATACGCAGTATTTT. The encoded protein is CASSPRTSGATDTQYF.

The chain recombines TRBV7-9 with TRBJ1-2; D is perhaps TRBD1 (6 bases). The CDR3 totals 17 residues. The V end was cut by 2 bases, the J end by 7 bases, with 23 bases between. Per the germline V gene, CDR1 is SEHNR and CDR2 is FQNEAQ (reference sequence). The CDR3 coding sequence is TGTGCCAGCAGCTTAATTCTCTTGTGGGGGCTCGGCGGTGGCTACACCTTC. Its protein is CASSLILLWGLGGGYTF.

The CDR3: CATGSTDTQYF. The CDR3 nucleotides read TGTGCCACCGGGAGCACAGATACGCAGTATTTT. The chain is built from TRBV10-3 and TRBJ2-3; D not certain. Deletions cut 10 bases from V and 0 bases from J, with 5 bases between. The CDR3 consists of 11 residues. Germline V gives CDR1 ENHRY, CDR2 SYGVKD.

The chain carries TRBV4-1 and TRBJ1-2; possibly TRBD1 for D (5 bases). Germline loops: CDR1 MGHRA, CDR2 YSYEKL. V was pared by 0 bases and J by 0 bases, with 14 bases between. CDR3 length equals 17 residues. As DNA, the CDR3 is TGCGCCAGCAGCCAAGAGTCCTTCGGGACTACTAACTATGGCTACACCTTC. It is translated as CASSQESFGTTNYGYTF.

The rearrangement joins TRBV9 to TRBJ2-1; possible D gene TRBD2, 6 bases. The CDR3 spans 15 residues. V was cut by 4 bases and J by 7 bases, with 18 bases left in between. Germline CDR1 SGDLS, CDR2 YYNGEE. The CDR3 reads CASSSGGPVSNEQFF. The CDR3 region has the DNA TGTGCCAGCAGCTCCGGAGGGCCGGTCTCGAATGAGCAGTTCTTC.

The gene calls are TRBV4-2 and TRBJ1-1; D not certain. Per germline, CDR1 LGHNA and CDR2 YNFKEQ. The CDR3 runs to 12 residues. The V and J ends lost 5 bases and 3 bases respectively, with 7 bases between them. Here the CDR3 reads CASSYSDTEAFF. The CDR3 nucleotides are TGTGCCAGCAGCTATAGCGACACTGAAGCTTTCTTT.

The CDR3 spells CATSRDPQTNTEAFF. The CDR3, as DNA: TGTGCCACCAGCAGAGATCCACAGACGAACACTGAAGCTTTCTTT. The chain links TRBV15 to TRBJ1-1; no definite D call. Trimming cost V 0 bases and J 1 base, with 9 bases left between them. There are 15 residues in the CDR3. CDR1 is LNHNV, CDR2 YYDKDF, per germline (reference sequence).

The J gene is TRBJ1-1, the V gene TRBV7-2; D is undetermined. The CDR3 covers 14 residues. Germline V CDR1 and CDR2: SGHTA, FQGNSA. The V and J ends lost 1 base and 1 base respectively, with 7 bases between them. CDR3 sequence reads: CASSLEHRNTEAFF. The CDR3 bases are TGTGCCAGCAGCTTAGAGCACAGGAACACTGAAGCTTTCTTT.

The chain links TRBV30 to TRBJ2-1; 10 nucleotides line up with TRBD2. The CDR3 is 13 amino acids. The germline V gene encodes CDR1 GTSNPN and CDR2 SVGIG (reference sequence). V trimming: 6 bases; J trimming: 9 bases; junction bases outside the gene matches: 8. The CDR3 DNA reads TGTGCCTGCGCTAGCGGGAGCTTCACTGAGCAGTTCTTC. Protein sequence: CACASGSFTEQFF. Using reference TRBV30 and TRBJ2-1 for the parts outside the CDR3, the full variable domain is SQTIHQWPATLVQPVGSPLSLECTVEGTSNPNLYWYRQAAGRGLQLLFYSVGIGQISSEVPQNLSASRPQDRQFILSSKKLLLSDSGFYLCACASGSFTEQFFGPGTRLTVL.

This clone was found once. This chain connects TRBV7-8 to TRBJ2-7, with D possibly TRBD1 on 6 matching bases. The CDR3 has 14 residues. V lost 2 bases and J 7 bases, leaving 15 bases between the germline ends. Germline V CDR1 and CDR2: SGHVS, FQNEAQ. The CDR3 region is CASSLWRRGEEQYF. The CDR3 DNA sequence: TGTGCCAGCAGCTTATGGCGCAGGGGTGAGGAGCAGTACTTC.

The chain links TRBV19 to TRBJ1-2, with no clear D. The V gene's germline CDR1 is LNHDA and CDR2 SQIVND (reference sequence). Trimming left V 1 base short and J 3 bases short, with 9 bases between. CDR3 length: 14 residues. DNA for the CDR3: TGTGCCAGTAGTATAGGGCAGCGATACTATGGCTACACCTTC. This encodes CASSIGQRYYGYTF.

The genes are TRBV7-9 and TRBJ2-3, with TRBD1 as a possible D gene (5 bases). Germline V lookup: CDR1 SEHNR, CDR2 FQNEAQ (reference sequence). CDR3 size: 13 residues. Trimming took off 5 bases at V and 4 bases at J, with 10 bases between the two ends. CDR3 protein: CASSPWGADTQYF. CDR3 bases: TGTGCCAGCAGCCCCTGGGGCGCAGATACGCAGTATTTT. Full variable domain (missing parts from reference TRBV7-9 and TRBJ2-3): DTGVSQNPRHKITKRGQNVTFRCDPISEHNRLYWYRQTLGQGPEFLTYFQNEAQLEKSRLLSDRFSAERPKGSFSTLEIQRTEQGDSAMYLCASSPWGADTQYFGPGTRLTVL.

This clone came up once. V and J are TRBV7-3 and TRBJ2-2; the D gene is possibly TRBD2 (6 bases). Trimming removed 4 bases at V and 6 bases at J, with 15 bases between. This CDR3 comprises 15 residues. Germline CDR1 SGHTA, CDR2 FQGTGA. The CDR3 DNA reads as TGTGCCAGCAGCTCGGCGAGAAGCGGGCCCGGGGAGCTGTTTTTT. This translates into CASSSARSGPGELFF.

The rearrangement uses TRBV27 and TRBJ2-1, with 7 bases fitting TRBD2. Trimming cost V 4 bases and J 9 bases; bases outside gene matches: 9. The germline V gene has CDR1 MNHEY and CDR2 SMNVEV (reference sequence). The CDR3 is 14 amino acids. CDR3 nucleotide sequence: TGTGCCAGCAGTTCCCCAGTGGCGGGGGTTGAGCAGTTCTTC. This translates into CASSSPVAGVEQFF.

V and J are TRBV15 and TRBJ2-3; a weak D match, TRBD2 (6 bases). With 1 base removed from V and 3 bases from J, the gap between germline ends came to 8 bases. This CDR3 is built from 14 residues. Germline V lookup: CDR1 LNHNV, CDR2 YYDKDF (reference sequence). The CDR3 nucleotides read TGTGCCACCAGCAGAGGAGGAGGGACAGATACGCAGTATTTT. This gives the protein CATSRGGGTDTQYF. Together with reference TRBV15 and TRBJ2-3, the CDR3 gives the full variable domain: DAMVIQNPRYQVTQFGKPVTLSCSQTLNHNVMYWYQQKSSQAPKLLFHYYDKDFNNEADTPDNFQSRRPNTSFCFLDIRSPGLGDTAMYLCATSRGGGTDTQYFGPGTRLTVL.

This clone was seen a single time. A junction boundary mismatches the germline segment, possibly from a read error. The chain employs TRBV2 and TRBJ2-1; D gene ambiguous. Per the germline V gene, CDR1 is SNHLY and CDR2 is FYNNEI. The CDR3 sequence is 11 residues long. The CDR3 DNA reads TGTGCCAGCAGCAACTACTATGAGCAGTTCTTC. This encodes CASSNYYEQFF.

V usage is TRBV7-9 and J usage is TRBJ1-1; D uncertain. The CDR3 is made up of 13 amino acids. V lost 2 bases to trimming and J lost 0 bases, with 4 bases between them. CDR1 is SEHNR, CDR2 FQNEAQ, per germline (reference sequence). CDR3 DNA sequence: TGTGCCAGCAGCTTAACTTTGAACACTGAAGCTTTCTTT. It is translated as CASSLTLNTEAFF.

This chain uses TRBV30 with TRBJ1-2; D not resolved. Germline CDR1 GTSNPN, CDR2 SVGIG (reference sequence). V was shortened by 1 base and J by 5 bases, with 8 bases between the two germline ends. The CDR3 extends over 12 amino acids. The CDR3 DNA sequence: TGTGCCTGGAGTGAACGGAGTTATGGCTACACCTTC. Translation: CAWSERSYGYTF.

For this clone: One end of the junction is discordant with germline, which a read error may explain. The chain recombines TRBV6-5 with TRBJ2-7; 10 bases map to TRBD1. The CDR3 is 15 residues long. CDR1 and CDR2 (germline): MNHEY, SVGAGI. CDR3 nucleotides: TGTGCCAGCAGATACTCGGGGACAGGGGTTTACGAGCAGTACTTC. It yields the protein CASRYSGTGVYEQYF.

V usage is TRBV7-3 and J usage is TRBJ2-1; D is possibly TRBD2 (6 bases). Germline V gene sequence: CDR1 SGHTA, CDR2 FQGTGA. V lost 5 bases and J 6 bases, leaving 11 bases between the germline ends. The CDR3 runs to 13 residues. Here the CDR3 DNA reads TGTGCCAGCAGCCCCCGGGGGAGCAATGAGCAGTTCTTC. It yields the protein CASSPRGSNEQFF.

This clone is a singleton in its sample. V is TRBV6-5 and J is TRBJ1-2; D is ambiguous. V lost 6 bases and J lost 1, with 12 bases in between. The CDR3 spans 14 residues. Germline lookup yields CDR1 MNHEY and CDR2 SVGAGI. CDR3 DNA: TGTGCCAGCAGCCCCCGCAGACATAACTATGGCTACACCTTC. It encodes CASSPRRHNYGYTF.

This chain uses TRBV15 with TRBJ2-7; D is undetermined. Looked up from germline, CDR1 is LNHNV and CDR2 is YYDKDF (reference sequence). The CDR3 spans 14 residues. Trimming stripped 0 bases from V and 3 bases from J, with 9 bases between. The CDR3 DNA reads as TGTGCCACCAGCAGAGATAGTGTGAACTACGAGCAGTACTTC. It encodes CATSRDSVNYEQYF. The full variable domain, its missing parts supplied by reference TRBV15 and TRBJ2-7, is DAMVIQNPRYQVTQFGKPVTLSCSQTLNHNVMYWYQQKSSQAPKLLFHYYDKDFNNEADTPDNFQSRRPNTSFCFLDIRSPGLGDTAMYLCATSRDSVNYEQYFGPGTRLTVT.